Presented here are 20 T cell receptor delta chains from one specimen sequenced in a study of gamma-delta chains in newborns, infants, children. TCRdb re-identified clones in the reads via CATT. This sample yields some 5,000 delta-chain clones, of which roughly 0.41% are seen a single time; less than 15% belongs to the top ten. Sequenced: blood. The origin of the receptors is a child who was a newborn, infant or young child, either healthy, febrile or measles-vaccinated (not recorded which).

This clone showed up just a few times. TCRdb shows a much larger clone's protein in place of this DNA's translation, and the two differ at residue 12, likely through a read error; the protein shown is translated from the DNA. In nucleotides, the CDR3 is TGTGCCTGTGACACCGTACTGGGGGGGAGCTCCCGGGACACCCGACAGATGTTTTTC. Protein product: CACDTVLGGSSRDTRQMFF. The chain couples TRDV2 to TRDJ3, with 8 nucleotides matching TRDD3. CDR3 size: 19 residues. Germline CDR1 is GEAIGNYY and CDR2 is EKD.

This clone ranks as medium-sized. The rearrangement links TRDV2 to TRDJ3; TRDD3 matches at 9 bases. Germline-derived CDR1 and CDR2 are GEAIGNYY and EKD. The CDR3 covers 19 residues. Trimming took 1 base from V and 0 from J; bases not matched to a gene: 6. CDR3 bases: TGTGCCTGTGACACTCTGGGGGATGAGAGCTCCTGGGACACCCGACAGATGTTTTTC. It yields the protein CACDTLGDESSWDTRQMFF.

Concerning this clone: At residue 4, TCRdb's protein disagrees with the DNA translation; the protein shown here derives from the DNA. The CDR3 protein is CACNWGPLSWDTRQMFF. The CDR3, as DNA: TGTGCCTGTAACTGGGGGCCCCTCTCCTGGGACACCCGACAGATGTTTTTC. The gene calls are TRDV2 and TRDJ3; the match to TRDD3 covers 8 bases. Germline lookup yields CDR1 GEAIGNYY and CDR2 EKD. CDR3 length: 17 residues. The V and J ends lost 6 bases and 0 bases, in that order; junction bases with no gene match: 6.

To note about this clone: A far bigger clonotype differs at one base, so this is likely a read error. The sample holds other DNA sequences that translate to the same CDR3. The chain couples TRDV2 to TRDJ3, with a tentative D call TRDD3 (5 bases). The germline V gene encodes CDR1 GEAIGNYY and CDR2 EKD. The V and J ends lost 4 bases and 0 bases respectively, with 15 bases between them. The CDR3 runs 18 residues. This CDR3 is CACDGVWSSSWDTRQMFF. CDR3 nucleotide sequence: TGTGCCTGTGATGGGGTGTGGTCTAGCTCCTGGGACACCCGACAGATGTTTTTC.

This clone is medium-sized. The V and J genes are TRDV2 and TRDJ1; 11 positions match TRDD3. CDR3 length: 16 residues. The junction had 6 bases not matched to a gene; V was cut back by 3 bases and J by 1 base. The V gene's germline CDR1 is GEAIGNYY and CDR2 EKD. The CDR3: CACDPLGDTATDKLIF. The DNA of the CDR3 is TGTGCCTGTGACCCCTTGGGGGATACGGCCACCGATAAACTCATCTTT.

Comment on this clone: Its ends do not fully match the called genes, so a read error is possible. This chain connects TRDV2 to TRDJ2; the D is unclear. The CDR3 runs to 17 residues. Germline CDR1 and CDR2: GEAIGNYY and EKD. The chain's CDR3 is CACDTSRSHSLAAQLFF. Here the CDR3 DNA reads TGTGCCTGTGATACCTCTAGGTCTCACTCTTTGGCAGCACAACTCTTCTTT.

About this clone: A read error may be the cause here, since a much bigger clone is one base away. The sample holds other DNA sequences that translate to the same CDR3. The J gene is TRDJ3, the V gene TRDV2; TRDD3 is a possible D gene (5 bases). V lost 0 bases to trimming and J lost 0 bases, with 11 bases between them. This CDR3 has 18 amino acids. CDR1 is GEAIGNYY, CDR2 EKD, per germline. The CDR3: CACDTAGGLSWDTRQMFF. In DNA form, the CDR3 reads TGTGCCTGTGACACCGCGGGGGGCCTCTCCTGGGACACCCGACAGATGTTTTTC.

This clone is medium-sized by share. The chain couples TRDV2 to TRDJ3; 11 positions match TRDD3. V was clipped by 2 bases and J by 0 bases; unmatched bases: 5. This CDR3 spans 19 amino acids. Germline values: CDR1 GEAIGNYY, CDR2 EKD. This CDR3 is CACDKNTGGYSWDTRQMFF. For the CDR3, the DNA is TGTGCCTGTGACAAAAATACTGGGGGATACTCCTGGGACACCCGACAGATGTTTTTC.

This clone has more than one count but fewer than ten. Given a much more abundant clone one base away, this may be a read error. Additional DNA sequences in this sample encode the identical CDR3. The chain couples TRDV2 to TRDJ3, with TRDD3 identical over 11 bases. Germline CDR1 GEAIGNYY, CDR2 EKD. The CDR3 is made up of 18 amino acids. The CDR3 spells CACDTGGYWTWDTRQMFF. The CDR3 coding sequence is TGTGCCTGCGACACTGGGGGATATTGGACCTGGGACACCCGACAGATGTTTTTC.

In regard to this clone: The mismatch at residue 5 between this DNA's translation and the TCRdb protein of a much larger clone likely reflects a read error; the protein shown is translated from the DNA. The CDR3 reads CACDRTGGYWDTRQMFF. The CDR3 DNA reads as TGTGCCTGTGACCGTACTGGGGGATACTGGGACACCCGACAGATGTTTTTC. The V call is TRDV2, the J call TRDJ3; 11 positions agree with TRDD3. Unmatched junction bases numbered 3, after V lost 3 bases and J lost 3 bases. There are 17 residues in the CDR3. CDR1 is GEAIGNYY and CDR2 is EKD in the germline V gene.

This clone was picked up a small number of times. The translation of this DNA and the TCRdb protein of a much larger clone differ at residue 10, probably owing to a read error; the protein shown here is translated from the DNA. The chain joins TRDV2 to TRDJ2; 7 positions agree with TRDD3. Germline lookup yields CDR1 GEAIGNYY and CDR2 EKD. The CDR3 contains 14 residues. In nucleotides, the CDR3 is TGTGCCTGTGACCCTTTACTGGGGACAACACAACTCTTCTTT. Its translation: CACDPLLGTTQLFF.

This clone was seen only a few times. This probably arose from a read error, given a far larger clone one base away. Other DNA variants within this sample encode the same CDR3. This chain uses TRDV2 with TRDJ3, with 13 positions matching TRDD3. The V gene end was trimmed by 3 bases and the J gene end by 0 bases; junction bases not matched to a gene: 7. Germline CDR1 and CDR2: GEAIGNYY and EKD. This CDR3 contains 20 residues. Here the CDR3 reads CACDSYWGIRSSWDTRQMFF. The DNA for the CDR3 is TGTGCCTGTGACTCGTACTGGGGGATACGATCCTCCTGGGACACCCGACAGATGTTTTTC.

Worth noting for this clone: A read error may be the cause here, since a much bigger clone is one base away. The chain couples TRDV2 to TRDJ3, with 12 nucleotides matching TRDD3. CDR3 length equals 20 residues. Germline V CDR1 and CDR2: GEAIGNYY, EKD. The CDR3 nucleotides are TGTGCCTGTGACACCGTCGGTACTGGGGGATACTCCTGGGACACCCGACAGATATTTTTC. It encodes CACDTVGTGGYSWDTRQIFF.

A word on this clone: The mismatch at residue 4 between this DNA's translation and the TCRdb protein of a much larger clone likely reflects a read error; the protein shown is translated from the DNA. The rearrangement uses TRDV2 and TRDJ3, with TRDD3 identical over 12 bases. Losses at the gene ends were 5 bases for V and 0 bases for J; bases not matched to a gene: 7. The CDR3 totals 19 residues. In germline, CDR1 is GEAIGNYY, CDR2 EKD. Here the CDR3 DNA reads TGTGCCTGTGGCGTACTGGGGGATACAAGCTCCTGGGACACCCGACAGATGTTTTTC. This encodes CACGVLGDTSSWDTRQMFF.

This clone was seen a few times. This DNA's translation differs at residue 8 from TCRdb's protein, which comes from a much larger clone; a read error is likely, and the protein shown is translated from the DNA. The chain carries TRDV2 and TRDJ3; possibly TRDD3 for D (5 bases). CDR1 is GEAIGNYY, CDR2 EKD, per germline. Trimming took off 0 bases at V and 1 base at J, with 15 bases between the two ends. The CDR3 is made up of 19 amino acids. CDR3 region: CACDTVLEDGSWDTRQMFF. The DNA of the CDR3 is TGTGCCTGTGACACCGTACTGGAGGACGGATCCTGGGACACCCGACAGATGTTTTTC.

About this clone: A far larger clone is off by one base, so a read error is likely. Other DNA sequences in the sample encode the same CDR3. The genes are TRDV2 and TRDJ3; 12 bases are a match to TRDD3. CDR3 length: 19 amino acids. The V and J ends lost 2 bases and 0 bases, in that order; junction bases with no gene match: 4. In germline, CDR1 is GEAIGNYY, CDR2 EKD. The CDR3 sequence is CACDSTGGYSSWDTRQMFF. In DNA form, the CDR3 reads TGTGCCTGTGACAGCACTGGGGGATACAGCTCCTGGGACACCCGACAGATGTTTTTC.

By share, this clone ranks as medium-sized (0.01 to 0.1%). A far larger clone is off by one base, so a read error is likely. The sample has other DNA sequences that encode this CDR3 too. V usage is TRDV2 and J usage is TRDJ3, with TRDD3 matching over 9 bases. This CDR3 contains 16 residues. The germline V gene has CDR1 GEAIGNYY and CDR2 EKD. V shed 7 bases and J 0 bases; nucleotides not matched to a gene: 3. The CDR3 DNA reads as TGTGCCTGCGACTGGGGGAGCTCCTGGGACACCCGACAGATGTTTTTC. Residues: CACDWGSSWDTRQMFF.

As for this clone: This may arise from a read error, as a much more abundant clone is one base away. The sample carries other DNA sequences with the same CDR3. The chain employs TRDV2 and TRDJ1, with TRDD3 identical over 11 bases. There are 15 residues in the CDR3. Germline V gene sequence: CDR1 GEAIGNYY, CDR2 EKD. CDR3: CACDLLGDKVDKLIF. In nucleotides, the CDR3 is TGTGCCTGTGACCTACTGGGGGATAAGGTCGATAAACTTATCTTT.

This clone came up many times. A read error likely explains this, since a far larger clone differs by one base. CDR3 DNA: TGTGCCTGTGACATACTGGGGGACACCGATAAACTCACCTTT. Its translation is CACDILGDTDKLTF. The V call is TRDV2, the J call TRDJ1; TRDD3 matches 9 bases. There are 14 residues in the CDR3. Germline V gene lookup returns CDR1 GEAIGNYY and CDR2 EKD.

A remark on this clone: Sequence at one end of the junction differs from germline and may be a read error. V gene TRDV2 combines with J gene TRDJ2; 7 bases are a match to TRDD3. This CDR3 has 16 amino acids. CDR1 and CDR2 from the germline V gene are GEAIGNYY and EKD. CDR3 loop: CAFDTLGGTLTAQLFF. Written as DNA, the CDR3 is TGTGCCTTTGACACCCTGGGGGGTACTTTGACAGCACAACTCTTCTTT.